This T cell receptor (beta chain) stems from a study of shared clonotypes between healthy human individuals (dated by TCRdb to the early 2020s). Looking at the study overall: The cohort included three men and a couple of women between 18 and 49 years of age. Between about 0.85 and 10 billion PBMCs per donor were obtained by leukapheresis. For each donor, CD4 naive and CD4 memory were each run on three plates, CD8 naive on two plates, and CD8 memory on one plate. Blood TCR repertoires of five healthy adults were deeply sequenced to estimate repertoire size and the extent of clonotype sharing between individuals. To increase sequencing depth and limit assay-specific biases, TCR repertoire library preparation and sequencing were carried out by different laboratories using diverse techniques. What the authors observed across the whole study: Higher generation probabilities were observed for clonotypes shared by all four sorted-subset donors than for non-shared clonotypes. Larger estimated clonotype richness was generally found for naive subsets than for memory subsets. Sampling was limited to blood, and TCR repertoires in tissue likely differ from TCR repertoires in blood. Because the study included a small number of donors, the genetic and exposure-history diversity represented was limited. Pairwise subsampling led to the expectation that sequencing depth would affect the degree of clonotype sharing among donors. About 4.5% of naive CD4, around 3.6% of naive CD8, roughly 2.4% of memory CD4, and less than 0.45% of memory CD8 clonotypes were shared across four donors. Incomplete sequencing was indicated by rarefaction of sorted-subset datasets, despite the large sequencing depth.

Using the deep immunoSEQ assay, TCR CDR3 regions were amplified from genomic DNA by multiplex PCR. Extracted genomic DNA from each cell subset was distributed evenly across all wells of several immunoSEQ 96-well plates, and each plate was treated as a replicate. For sorted subsets, each replicate PCR was loaded with roughly 190 ng genomic DNA, equivalent to approximately 27,000 T cell genomes. Purified libraries were measured with a Qubit 3.0 fluorometer, size-checked on a Bioanalyzer 2100, and measured again with the KAPA Library Quantification kit. Every immunoSEQ 96-well plate was sequenced on a separate single-read 150-cycle Illumina NextSeq 550 flow cell. Turning to the authors' computational methods: Because the immunoSEQ output included only junctional sequences and no quality scores, the filtering could not be the same as the filtering used for full-length reads. Sequences were annotated with PyIR, a Python wrapper for IgBLAST v1.9, and V/J genes and CDR3 were assigned using IMGT germline references. Reads were removed for weak V/J assignments (E-value above 1e-6), missing CDR3, stop codons, out-of-frame junctions, or ambiguous translated residues. V3J clonotypes were defined by identical inferred V gene, J gene, and CDR3 amino acid sequence. To compute the percentage overlap between repertoires, the number of shared unique clonotypes was divided by the size of the smaller repertoire. Richness of each repertoire was evaluated using RTK rarefaction, the Chao1 estimator, and Recon v2.1 estimates of unobserved clonotypes. Generation probabilities for all TCRbeta clonotypes obtained by the gDNA method from a handful of donors were computed using OLGA. TCRdb carries this immuneACCESS record with in-frame sequences only. Its versions omit some clonotypes, under half of them owing to an unresolved V gene in the studies checked, with the rest unexplained. Clone size and the V and J calls come from that table; the DNA yielded D and trimming. In all, the sample holds millions of clones, and approximately 94% of those were seen once. Around 1.7% of the sample belongs to the ten largest clones.

For the CD8 naive samples, CD45RO-negative cells were positively selected for CCR7, yielding a CD45RA+CCR7+ population from which TemRA cells were excluded. The donors were healthy, HIV-negative adults who had no recently reported acute infections or vaccinations. All donors were Caucasian adults living in Nashville, Tennessee, USA. Blood was obtained by leukapheresis, after which PBMCs were separated by Ficoll-Histopaque density gradient centrifugation and cryopreserved in liquid nitrogen vapor phase. Purity and quantity of every magnetically sorted T cell population were checked by analytical flow cytometry. From each sorted fraction, genomic DNA was isolated and quantified by UV absorbance on a Nanodrop 2000c. A word on this clone: Its antigen remains unidentified. Base qualities are missing; no much larger clone stands one base away.

Per the germline V gene, SGHVS is the CDR1 and FQNEAQ is the CDR2. V and J lose 5 bases and 1 base, and a span of 11 bases separates them. The CDR3 runs 14 residues from the cysteine to the phenylalanine. Only CDR3 DNA is held: 42 bases, read in frame from base 1. The sequence is built from TRBV7-8 and TRBJ2-5; confidence is insufficient to name the D gene. Sequenced material: naive CD8+ T cells from PBMCs. The label giving this sample's cell subset or site can be read as: CD45RA+CCR7+. This TCR was recovered from a young man in good health. Some clones in this sample may be carry-over from other donors' samples. The CDR3 region: CASSEAPGQETQYF. The nucleotide sequence is TGTGCCAGCAGCGAAGCCCCGGGCCAAGAGACCCAGTACTTC.